The rows below give T cell receptor beta chains drawn from one sample of a study of cytomegalovirus exposure and HLA in healthy donors. Assay used: immunoSEQ multiplex PCR; TCRdb lists only in-frame clones, some missing. The data contain around 150,000 clones, approximately 79% of them singletons. The sequencing sample was made of PBMCs. These receptors came from a man between 35 and 55 years old in good health and CMV-seropositive. Both conserved end residues are part of each CDR3. The D gene is left open where the match is weak. Rows give clone size only sometimes, using once, few, many, or a class for an expanded clone.

j_gene: TRBJ1-2; d_gene: .; v_gene: TRBV2; abundance: .; CDR3aa: CASRNRDPYGYTF; CDR3nt: TGTGCCAGCAGAAACAGGGACCCCTATGGCTACACCTTC
j_gene: TRBJ1-5; d_gene: .; v_gene: TRBV6-1; abundance: .; CDR3aa: CASSESSGIQPQHF; CDR3nt: TGTGCCAGCAGTGAATCCTCAGGGATTCAGCCCCAGCATTTT
j_gene: TRBJ2-2; d_gene: .; v_gene: TRBV19; abundance: .; CDR3aa: CASTGMGTGELFF; CDR3nt: TGTGCCAGTACGGGGATGGGGACCGGGGAGCTGTTTTTT
j_gene: TRBJ2-3; d_gene: .; v_gene: TRBV7-9; abundance: .; CDR3aa: CASSLGSSTDTQYF; CDR3nt: TGTGCCAGCAGCTTAGGGAGTAGCACAGATACGCAGTATTTT
j_gene: TRBJ2-1; d_gene: .; v_gene: TRBV11-2; abundance: .; CDR3aa: CASSLERYNEQFF; CDR3nt: TGTGCCAGCAGCTTAGAGAGATACAATGAGCAGTTCTTC
j_gene: TRBJ2-7; d_gene: .; v_gene: TRBV6-5; abundance: .; CDR3aa: CASSSLRGAYEQYF; CDR3nt: TGTGCCAGCAGTTCCCTCCGGGGGGCGTACGAGCAGTACTTC
j_gene: TRBJ1-1; d_gene: .; v_gene: TRBV11-2; abundance: .; CDR3aa: CASSPQHPNTEAFF; CDR3nt: TGTGCCAGCAGCCCACAGCATCCGAACACTGAAGCTTTCTTT
j_gene: TRBJ2-3; d_gene: TRBD2; v_gene: TRBV11-2; abundance: .; CDR3aa: CASRPGLATDTQYF; CDR3nt: TGTGCCAGCAGACCGGGACTAGCGACAGATACGCAGTATTTT
j_gene: TRBJ1-4; d_gene: .; v_gene: TRBV5-1; abundance: .; CDR3aa: CASSPQTELEKLFF; CDR3nt: TGCGCCAGCAGCCCCCAGACAGAATTAGAAAAACTGTTTTTT
j_gene: TRBJ2-3; d_gene: TRBD2; v_gene: TRBV5-6; abundance: .; CDR3aa: CASSLATSGRATDTQYF; CDR3nt: TGTGCCAGCAGCTTGGCTACTAGCGGGAGGGCCACAGATACGCAGTATTTT
j_gene: TRBJ1-6; d_gene: TRBD1; v_gene: TRBV5-4; abundance: .; CDR3aa: CASSWTGGSPLHF; CDR3nt: TGTGCCAGCAGCTGGACAGGGGGTTCACCCCTCCACTTT
j_gene: TRBJ2-7; d_gene: .; v_gene: TRBV29-1; abundance: .; CDR3aa: CSVEGRGTSYEQYF; CDR3nt: TGCAGCGTTGAAGGACGGGGGACCTCCTACGAGCAGTACTTC
j_gene: TRBJ2-1; d_gene: TRBD2; v_gene: TRBV4-2; abundance: .; CDR3aa: CASSQDRGVGRNEQFF; CDR3nt: TGTGCCAGCAGCCAAGATCGGGGGGTCGGTCGGAATGAGCAGTTCTTC
j_gene: TRBJ2-4; d_gene: TRBD2; v_gene: TRBV14; abundance: .; CDR3aa: CASSQDVLAGAKNIQYF; CDR3nt: TGTGCCAGCAGCCAAGATGTCCTAGCGGGAGCCAAAAACATTCAGTACTTC
j_gene: TRBJ1-6; d_gene: .; v_gene: TRBV27; abundance: .; CDR3aa: CASSLVPGLNSPLHF; CDR3nt: TGTGCCAGCAGTTTAGTTCCAGGGCTAAATTCACCCCTCCACTTT
j_gene: TRBJ2-5; d_gene: .; v_gene: TRBV15; abundance: .; CDR3aa: CATSSGSETQYF; CDR3nt: TGTGCCACCTCATCGGGGAGCGAGACCCAGTACTTC
j_gene: TRBJ2-7; d_gene: .; v_gene: TRBV6-5; abundance: once; CDR3aa: CASKPGYSYEQYF; CDR3nt: TGTGCCAGCAAACCGGGGTACTCCTACGAGCAGTACTTC
j_gene: TRBJ2-7; d_gene: .; v_gene: TRBV19; abundance: .; CDR3aa: CASSLTGTYGYEQYF; CDR3nt: TGTGCCAGTAGCCTTACTGGGACATACGGGTACGAGCAGTACTTC
j_gene: TRBJ2-7; d_gene: .; v_gene: TRBV18; abundance: .; CDR3aa: CASSPVVHEQYF; CDR3nt: TGTGCCAGCTCACCGGTAGTCCACGAGCAGTACTTC
j_gene: TRBJ2-2; d_gene: .; v_gene: TRBV6-5; abundance: .; CDR3aa: CASSRDLHTGELFF; CDR3nt: TGTGCCAGCAGCCGGGACTTACACACCGGGGAGCTGTTTTTT
j_gene: TRBJ1-2; d_gene: .; v_gene: TRBV2; abundance: .; CDR3aa: CASSDAAGYGYTF; CDR3nt: TGTGCCAGCAGTGATGCGGCGGGCTATGGCTACACCTTC
j_gene: TRBJ2-7; d_gene: TRBD2; v_gene: TRBV27; abundance: .; CDR3aa: CASSLGRAYEQYF; CDR3nt: TGTGCCAGCAGTTTGGGGAGGGCCTACGAGCAGTACTTC
j_gene: TRBJ2-5; d_gene: TRBD2; v_gene: TRBV5-1; abundance: .; CDR3aa: CASSVLAGGPQETQYF; CDR3nt: TGCGCCAGCAGCGTTCTAGCGGGAGGGCCGCAAGAGACCCAGTACTTC
j_gene: TRBJ1-1; d_gene: .; v_gene: TRBV11-2; abundance: .; CDR3aa: CASSSPRDPEAFF; CDR3nt: TGTGCCAGCAGCTCCCCGAGAGATCCTGAAGCTTTCTTT
j_gene: TRBJ2-1; d_gene: TRBD2; v_gene: TRBV5-4; abundance: .; CDR3aa: CASSFEAGGKINEQFF; CDR3nt: TGTGCCAGCAGCTTCGAAGCGGGAGGGAAAATCAATGAGCAGTTCTTC
j_gene: TRBJ2-7; d_gene: TRBD1; v_gene: TRBV29-1; abundance: .; CDR3aa: CSVEGAGGEQYF; CDR3nt: TGCAGCGTTGAGGGCGCAGGGGGCGAGCAGTACTTC
j_gene: TRBJ1-2; d_gene: TRBD1; v_gene: TRBV27; abundance: .; CDR3aa: CASSLSRVYSDRDQINGYTF; CDR3nt: TGTGCCAGCAGTTTATCTCGGGTGTATTCTGACAGGGATCAGATTAATGGCTACACCTTC
j_gene: TRBJ2-7; d_gene: .; v_gene: TRBV5-1; abundance: .; CDR3aa: CASSTDFSYEQYF; CDR3nt: TGCGCCAGCAGCACGGACTTTTCCTACGAGCAGTACTTC
j_gene: TRBJ2-1; d_gene: TRBD2; v_gene: TRBV11-2; abundance: .; CDR3aa: CASSLGLADNEQFF; CDR3nt: TGTGCCAGCAGCCTAGGACTAGCGGACAATGAGCAGTTCTTC
j_gene: TRBJ1-6; d_gene: TRBD1; v_gene: TRBV6-6; abundance: .; CDR3aa: CASSYSAGGSPLHF; CDR3nt: TGTGCCAGCAGTTACTCGGCAGGGGGTTCACCCCTCCACTTT
j_gene: TRBJ2-3; d_gene: TRBD2; v_gene: TRBV15; abundance: .; CDR3aa: CATSRGLAESTDTQYF; CDR3nt: TGTGCCACCAGCAGAGGACTAGCGGAAAGCACAGATACGCAGTATTTT
j_gene: TRBJ1-3; d_gene: .; v_gene: TRBV6-1; abundance: once; CDR3aa: CASSVGGGSGSGNTIYF; CDR3nt: TGTGCCAGCAGTGTGGGAGGGGGGTCCGGCTCTGGAAACACCATATATTTT
j_gene: TRBJ2-1; d_gene: TRBD1; v_gene: TRBV5-4; abundance: .; CDR3aa: CASSSRGQVLSYNEQFF; CDR3nt: TGTGCCAGCAGCTCCAGGGGACAGGTCCTCTCCTACAATGAGCAGTTCTTC
j_gene: TRBJ2-7; d_gene: .; v_gene: TRBV9; abundance: .; CDR3aa: CASSVGGSSYEQYF; CDR3nt: TGTGCCAGCAGCGTAGGGGGCAGTTCCTACGAGCAGTACTTC
j_gene: TRBJ2-7; d_gene: .; v_gene: TRBV11-3; abundance: .; CDR3aa: CASSFLTDSYEQYF; CDR3nt: TGTGCCAGCAGCTTCCTGACAGATTCCTACGAGCAGTACTTC
j_gene: TRBJ1-2; d_gene: TRBD1; v_gene: TRBV5-6; abundance: .; CDR3aa: CASSPRGGSYGYTF; CDR3nt: TGTGCCAGCAGCCCCAGAGGGGGCAGCTATGGCTACACCTTC